The 30 T cell receptor beta chains below come from one sample, sequenced in a study of human T cells and chemical hapten exposure. Time point in this sample: patch test 1, 2 weeks after DPC sensitization. Treatment in this sample: therapeutic diphenylcyclopropenone sensitization with weekly scalp DPC. TCRdb reprocessed the RACE reads with MiXCR, giving one entry per CDR3 protein. The table lists 45,000 to 60,000 distinct CDR3 sequences, 9% to 9.5% of them singletons, with about 14% in the top ten. Sample: whole blood, taken in connection with sensitization to the hapten diphenylcyclopropenone (DPC). All receptors come from a woman in her 40s with alopecia areata. Some clones in this sample may be carry-over from other donors' samples.

This clonotype was counted only a few times. V is TRBV9 and J is TRBJ1-3, with no clear D. Per the germline V gene, CDR1 is SGDLS and CDR2 is YYNGEE. Trimming removed 4 bases at V and 4 bases at J, with 15 bases between. The CDR3 contains 15 residues. CDR3 sequence reads: CASSPQPGHGNTIYF. CDR3 coding DNA: TGTGCCAGCAGCCCACAACCGGGCCACGGAAACACCATATATTTT.

The genes are TRBV2 and TRBJ2-3, with D maybe TRBD2 (7 bases). The CDR3 consists of 15 residues. CDR1 and CDR2 (germline): SNHLY, FYNNEI. V gave up 6 bases and J gave up 5 bases, with 18 bases separating them. The chain's CDR3 is CASSLRGASGDTQYF. For the CDR3, the DNA is TGTGCCAGCAGCCTTCGGGGGGCCAGTGGAGATACGCAGTATTTT.

At least ten counts were recorded for this clonotype. The CDR3 bases are TGTGCCAGCAGCTTAGGATTGACATACAACACTGAAGCTTTCTTT. Encoded protein: CASSLGLTYNTEAFF. The chain combines TRBV7-9 with TRBJ1-1; D is undetermined. From germline, CDR1 is SEHNR and CDR2 FQNEAQ (reference sequence). CDR3 length: 15 residues. The ends were cut back, 1 base at V and 2 bases at J, with 11 bases in the middle.

This clonotype occurred a few times. This chain connects TRBV9 to TRBJ2-2; D ambiguous. The CDR3 contains 11 residues. Trimming removed 0 bases from V and 7 bases from J, with 1 base in between. The germline gives CDR1 SGDLS, CDR2 YYNGEE. The CDR3 DNA reads as TGTGCCAGCAGCGTAGACGGGGAGCTGTTTTTT. Translation gives CASSVDGELFF.

This clonotype was recorded many times. The rearrangement links TRBV12-3 or TRBV12-4 to TRBJ1-2, with D possibly being TRBD1 (5 bases). The length of the CDR3 is 14 residues. V gave up 1 base and J gave up 8 bases, with 14 bases separating them. CDR3 sequence: CASSLDGAGGGYTF. In DNA, the CDR3 is TGTGCCAGCAGTTTAGATGGGGCCGGAGGGGGCTACACCTTC.

This chain links TRBV7-2 with TRBJ1-2; 9 bases are a match to TRBD1. The CDR3 has 14 amino acids. The V and J ends lost 5 bases and 4 bases, in that order; junction bases with no gene match: 5. CDR1 and CDR2 from the germline V gene are SGHTA and FQGNSA. The CDR3 DNA reads as TGTGCCAGCAGCGGACAGGGGCCCATCTATGGCTACACCTTC. This translates into CASSGQGPIYGYTF.

The table lists this clonotype with many counts. This chain links TRBV11-2 with TRBJ2-6; D unresolved. Germline lookup yields CDR1 SGHAT and CDR2 FQNNGV. The CDR3 contains 15 residues. V was shortened by 1 base and J by 6 bases, with 10 bases between the two germline ends. CDR3 loop: CASSLGGPSANVLTF. The CDR3 nucleotides are TGTGCCAGCAGCTTAGGCGGTCCCTCGGCCAACGTCCTGACTTTC.

J is TRBJ1-2 and V is TRBV6-5, with D possibly TRBD1 on 6 matching bases. Trimming stripped 2 bases from V and 4 bases from J, with 8 bases between. The CDR3 is 13 amino acids. CDR1 MNHEY and CDR2 SVGAGI come from the germline V gene. CDR3 nucleotide sequence: TGTGCCAGCAGTTACGAGGGGGGCTATGGCTACACCTTC. It encodes CASSYEGGYGYTF.

This clonotype appeared many times. The DNA of the CDR3 is TGCAGCGTCGGACCCGCAGGGGACAATCAGCCCCAGCATTTT. Its protein product is CSVGPAGDNQPQHF. The rearrangement links TRBV29-1 to TRBJ1-5, with D perhaps matching TRBD1 (6 bases). Germline V gene data show CDR1 as SQVTM and CDR2 as ANQGSEA. Trimming left V 6 bases short and J 3 bases short, with 15 bases between. The CDR3 has 14 amino acids.

This clonotype came up many times. This chain uses TRBV29-1 with TRBJ1-2; no firm D call. The germline CDR1 and CDR2 sequences are SQVTM and ANQGSEA. The germline V and J ends were trimmed by 3 bases and 8 bases, with 13 bases remaining between them. CDR3 length: 12 residues. The CDR3 DNA reads as TGCAGCGTTGATCCCGGCCTGGGGGGCTACACCTTC. This translates into CSVDPGLGGYTF.

The genes are TRBV6-2 or TRBV6-3 and TRBJ1-2; no firm D call. Per the germline V gene, CDR1 is MNHEY and CDR2 is SVGEGT. The CDR3 totals 15 residues. Deletions cut 0 bases from V and 7 bases from J, with 15 bases between. CDR3 DNA: TGTGCCAGCAGTTACTCGACGGCGGGGAAGGGTGGCTACACCTTC. The encoded protein is CASSYSTAGKGGYTF.

Ten or more counts support this clonotype. The chain couples TRBV11-2 to TRBJ2-1; D possibly corresponds to TRBD2 (7 bases). Germline CDR1 is SGHAT and CDR2 is FQNNGV. CDR3 length: 15 residues. V gave up 2 bases and J gave up 9 bases, with 17 bases separating them. The DNA for the CDR3 is TGTGCCAGCAGCTTACTTACGGGGGGCCGTGGTGAGCAGTTCTTC. As protein: CASSLLTGGRGEQFF.

This clonotype was found many times. This chain uses TRBV19 with TRBJ2-1; 11 nucleotides match TRBD2. From germline, CDR1 is LNHDA and CDR2 SQIVND (reference sequence). The CDR3 length is 15 residues. J gave up 7 bases and V 2 bases, and 4 bases lay outside the gene matches. CDR3 sequence (DNA): TGTGCCAGTAGTATAAGAGCTAGCGGGGGGAATGAGCAGTTCTTC. Amino acid sequence: CASSIRASGGNEQFF.

This clonotype has ten or more counts. V is TRBV20-1 and J is TRBJ1-2; 9 nucleotides line up with TRBD1. Germline loops: CDR1 DFQATT, CDR2 SNEGSKA (reference sequence). V lost 3 bases and J lost 6; bases outside the gene matches: 8. This CDR3 region has 14 residues. The CDR3, as DNA: TGCAGTGCTAGCGCACCGGGACAGGGCGATGGCTACACCTTC. This gives the protein CSASAPGQGDGYTF.

There are many counts of this clonotype. This chain links TRBV25-1 with TRBJ1-2, with D hard to call. The CDR3 covers 15 residues. V lost 3 bases to trimming and J lost 2 bases, with 13 bases between them. The V gene's germline CDR1 is MGHDK and CDR2 SYGVNS. The CDR3 sequence: CASSDPLLLNYGYTF. As DNA, the CDR3 is TGTGCCAGCAGTGACCCACTACTCTTAAACTATGGCTACACCTTC.

This clonotype was counted at least ten times. V is TRBV2 and J is TRBJ1-1; no reliable D call. The V end was cut by 7 bases, the J end by 8 bases, with 14 bases between. Looked up from germline, CDR1 is SNHLY and CDR2 is FYNNEI. This CDR3 is 12 amino acids long. The CDR3 sequence: CASTQTVTEAFF. The CDR3 bases are TGTGCCAGCACCCAGACCGTTACCGAAGCTTTCTTT.

This clonotype was counted at least ten times. This chain joins TRBV30 and TRBJ2-1, with TRBD2 as a possible D gene (5 bases). V was clipped by 1 base and J by 6 bases, with 16 bases between them. The V gene's germline CDR1 is GTSNPN and CDR2 SVGIG (reference sequence). The CDR3 has 15 amino acids. The CDR3 protein is CAWSARGLAGNEQFF. The CDR3 DNA reads TGTGCCTGGAGTGCCCGAGGGCTAGCCGGCAATGAGCAGTTCTTC.

This clonotype appeared many times. This chain links TRBV30 with TRBJ1-1; D is possibly TRBD1 (6 bases). This CDR3 is 13 amino acids long. Trimming pared 4 bases from V and 4 bases from J, leaving 13 bases between. The germline gives CDR1 GTSNPN, CDR2 SVGIG (reference sequence). CDR3 sequence (DNA): TGTGCCTGGATTAGAGGGGGTGGCACTGAAGCTTTCTTT. Its translation is CAWIRGGGTEAFF.

In this sample, this clonotype turned up many times. The chain is built from TRBV7-2 and TRBJ1-5; 8 bases line up with TRBD1. Germline values: CDR1 SGHTA, CDR2 FQGNSA. The CDR3 is 17 residues long. The V gene end was trimmed by 4 bases and the J gene end by 2 bases; junction bases not matched to a gene: 10. In nucleotides, the CDR3 is TGTGCCAGCAGCTCCCAGGACAGGGTGTACGGCAATCAGCCCCAGCATTTT. This sequence encodes CASSSQDRVYGNQPQHF.

This clonotype has a handful of counts. The gene calls are TRBV19 and TRBJ2-1; D tentatively fits TRBD1 or TRBD2 (6 bases each). Deletions cut 7 bases from V and 7 bases from J, with 23 bases between. This CDR3 has 16 amino acids. Germline CDR1 and CDR2: LNHDA and SQIVND (reference sequence). CDR3 amino acids: CASTHSRGQAGNEQFF. CDR3 sequence (DNA): TGTGCCAGTACTCACAGCCGGGGGCAGGCAGGGAATGAGCAGTTCTTC.

The chain uses TRBV11-2 and TRBJ2-6; D unclear. V lost 0 bases to trimming and J lost 0 bases, with 9 bases between them. CDR3 size: 17 residues. In germline, CDR1 is SGHAT, CDR2 FQNNGV. The CDR3 here is CASSLEAAASGANVLTF. The CDR3 DNA sequence: TGTGCCAGCAGCTTAGAGGCTGCAGCCTCTGGGGCCAACGTCCTGACTTTC.

This clonotype occurred many times. This chain joins TRBV28 and TRBJ2-3; 11 bases align to TRBD2. CDR1 and CDR2 from the germline V gene are MDHEN and SYDVKM. The length of the CDR3 is 19 residues. The junction had 11 bases not matched to a gene; V was cut back by 3 bases and J by 0 bases. CDR3 coding DNA: TGTGCCAGCAGTTTTCTAGCGATAGCGGGGGGGCCAAGCACAGATACGCAGTATTTT. Translated, it gives CASSFLAIAGGPSTDTQYF.

At least ten counts were recorded for this clonotype. This chain connects TRBV7-2 to TRBJ2-2; 10 nucleotides agree with TRBD1. The CDR3 length is 18 residues. Looked up from germline, CDR1 is SGHTA and CDR2 is FQGNSA. With 4 bases clipped from V and 0 bases from J, the junction kept 8 bases outside the gene matches. The CDR3 coding sequence is TGTGCCAGCAGCTCAACGCCGGGACAGGGGTCGAACACCGGGGAGCTGTTTTTT. This gives the protein CASSSTPGQGSNTGELFF.

This clonotype was counted ten times or more. The chain joins TRBV28 to TRBJ2-7; D gene unclear. The V gene lost 3 bases and the J gene lost 2 bases, with 8 bases spanning the gap. CDR3 size: 13 residues. The germline gives CDR1 MDHEN, CDR2 SYDVKM. The DNA of the CDR3 is TGTGCCAGCAGTTTTTTACAGCCCTACGAGCAGTACTTC. This codes for CASSFLQPYEQYF.

This clonotype has ten or more counts. The gene calls are TRBV2 and TRBJ2-4; the match to TRBD2 covers 14 bases. Germline V lookup: CDR1 SNHLY, CDR2 FYNNEI. Unmatched junction bases numbered 4, after V lost 5 bases and J lost 7 bases. The CDR3 is 15 amino acids. DNA of the CDR3: TGTGCCAGCAGTCCGACTAGCGGGGGGGTGAACATTCAGTACTTC. Amino acids: CASSPTSGGVNIQYF.

This clonotype was observed many times. The chain has TRBV12-3 or TRBV12-4 and TRBJ2-1; D is unclear. This CDR3 has 12 residues. V was pared by 3 bases and J by 8 bases, with 8 bases between. CDR3 sequence (DNA): TGTGCCAGCAGTTTTTGGGGTCATGAGCAGTTCTTC. Translated, it gives CASSFWGHEQFF.

This clonotype was observed at least ten times. V and J are TRBV28 and TRBJ1-1; tentatively, D is TRBD1 (5 bases). This CDR3 spans 12 amino acids. Germline assignment: CDR1 MDHEN and CDR2 SYDVKM. V lost 6 bases, J lost 4 bases, and 9 bases lay in between. The CDR3 nucleotides are TGTGCCAGCAGGAGGGGCCGCACTGAAGCTTTCTTT. This translates into CASRRGRTEAFF.

This clonotype occurred many times. The V gene is TRBV6-2 or TRBV6-3, the J gene TRBJ2-1, with TRBD1 matching 11 bases. This CDR3 is built from 15 residues. The junction had 7 bases not matched to a gene; V was cut back by 5 bases and J by 7 bases. The V gene's germline CDR1 is MNHEY and CDR2 SVGEGT. The DNA of the CDR3 is TGTGCCAGCAGTCGTCCCGGGACAGGGGGGAATGAGCAGTTCTTC. This encodes CASSRPGTGGNEQFF.

V usage is TRBV29-1 and J usage is TRBJ2-5; unclear D gene. CDR3 length: 13 residues. Germline CDR1 is SQVTM and CDR2 is ANQGSEA. The germline V and J ends were trimmed by 3 bases and 3 bases, with 11 bases remaining between them. The CDR3 nucleotides are TGCAGCGTTGAGAAACAGCCAAAAGAGACCCAGTACTTC. Translated, it gives CSVEKQPKETQYF.

In DNA, the CDR3 is TGCGCCAGCAACCGGGACAGCTCCTACGAGCAGTACTTC. Its protein product is CASNRDSSYEQYF. This chain uses TRBV5-1 with TRBJ2-7; 7 positions match TRBD1. The CDR3 is 13 residues long. Per germline, CDR1 SGHRS and CDR2 YFSETQ. V trimming: 6 bases; J trimming: 0 bases; junction bases outside the gene matches: 3.